These 18 T cell receptor beta chains came from one sample sequenced in a study of T cells after yellow fever vaccination. TCRdb ran MiXCR on the 5' RACE reads and lists one entry per CDR3 protein. The sample lists 170,000 or so distinct CDR3 sequences, 7% to 10% occurring once. The sequences come from CD8+ T cells sorted from PBMCs, collected 45 days after the yellow fever booster vaccination. These receptors were obtained from a man aged 18 to 30 who received the YFV17D yellow fever vaccine.

The chain couples TRBV4-3 to TRBJ1-2; D is perhaps TRBD1 (5 bases). CDR3 length: 14 amino acids. CDR1 and CDR2 (germline): LGHNA, YSLEER. V was clipped by 0 bases and J by 8 bases, with 13 bases between them. The CDR3 region has the DNA TGCGCCAGCAGCCAAGATTACAGGTCTAGGGGCTACACCTTC. Its protein is CASSQDYRSRGYTF.

This clonotype was found a few times. This chain connects TRBV7-9 to TRBJ2-1; weak D call: TRBD1 (6 bases). This CDR3 region has 14 residues. Trimming shortened V by 5 bases and J by 10 bases, and 18 bases separated the two germline ends. Germline V lookup: CDR1 SEHNR, CDR2 FQNEAQ (reference sequence). The CDR3 bases are TGTGCCAGCAGCCCAAGCAAGGGGGTTGGCGAGCAGTTCTTC. Translation gives CASSPSKGVGEQFF.

The J gene is TRBJ2-7, the V gene TRBV4-1; 12 bases fit TRBD1. The V gene end was trimmed by 1 base and the J gene end by 1 base; junction bases not matched to a gene: 11. Looked up from germline, CDR1 is MGHRA and CDR2 is YSYEKL. The CDR3 contains 19 residues. This chain's CDR3 is CASSQGAPGQGARSYEQYF. CDR3 sequence (DNA): TGCGCCAGCAGCCAAGGCGCACCGGGACAGGGGGCGCGGTCCTACGAGCAGTACTTC.

V gene TRBV5-5 combines with J gene TRBJ2-6, with TRBD2 matching over 7 bases. CDR1 SGHKS and CDR2 YYEKEE come from the germline V gene (reference sequence). This CDR3 spans 15 amino acids. V lost 4 bases and J lost 2; bases outside the gene matches: 3. The CDR3 DNA follows: TGTGCCAGCAGCGGGGAGGGGACTGGGGCCAACGTCCTGACTTTC. Translated, it gives CASSGEGTGANVLTF.

The chain links TRBV28 to TRBJ2-1; possible D gene TRBD2, 6 bases. CDR1 MDHEN and CDR2 SYDVKM come from the germline V gene. This CDR3 spans 17 amino acids. V was pared by 7 bases and J by 0 bases, with 19 bases between. The CDR3 DNA reads as TGTGCCAGCACATCTGCGGGGCTCCAGAGCTCCTACAATGAGCAGTTCTTC. Its translation is CASTSAGLQSSYNEQFF.

This sequence joins TRBV7-9 and TRBJ1-1, with a possible D match to TRBD1 (6 bases). The V gene lost 4 bases and the J gene lost 6 bases, with 12 bases spanning the gap. Germline loops: CDR1 SEHNR, CDR2 FQNEAQ (reference sequence). The CDR3 length is 13 residues. The DNA for the CDR3 is TGTGCCAGCAGCTATTCGGGGGGGCCTGAAGCTTTCTTT. Its protein is CASSYSGGPEAFF. Filled out from reference TRBV7-9 and TRBJ1-1, the complete variable domain reads DTGVSQNPRHKITKRGQNVTFRCDPISEHNRLYWYRQTLGQGPEFLTYFQNEAQLEKSRLLSDRFSAERPKGSFSTLEIQRTEQGDSAMYLCASSYSGGPEAFFGQGTRLTVV.

In its sample, this clonotype was seen many times. The chain couples TRBV6-4 to TRBJ2-3, with TRBD2 matching 9 bases. The CDR3 totals 16 residues. CDR1 is MRHNA, CDR2 SNTAGT, per germline. Trimming took 3 bases from V and 0 from J; bases not matched to a gene: 4. The CDR3, as DNA: TGTGCCAGCAGTGAGGCTAGCGGGGATAGCACAGATACGCAGTATTTT. Its protein is CASSEASGDSTDTQYF.

Note on this clonotype: Germline and junction disagree at one end, which may indicate a read error. The chain carries TRBV24-1 and TRBJ2-3; D gene uncertain. The germline V gene encodes CDR1 KGHDR and CDR2 SFDVKD. The CDR3 runs to 9 residues. The CDR3 nucleotides read TGTGCTACCACAGATACGCAGTATTTT. Its translation is CATTDTQYF.

This clonotype was observed a few times. This chain connects TRBV7-9 to TRBJ1-1, with a weak D call TRBD1 (6 bases). The CDR3 spans 16 residues. Germline assignment: CDR1 SEHNR and CDR2 FQNEAQ (reference sequence). The V end lost 2 bases, the J end lost 4 bases, and 17 bases lay between the germline ends. The CDR3 DNA sequence: TGTGCCAGCAGCTTATCCATCACAGGGATTTCCACTGAAGCTTTCTTT. This codes for CASSLSITGISTEAFF.

The genes are TRBV25-1 and TRBJ1-2; D is uncertain. This CDR3 comprises 16 residues. CDR1 MGHDK and CDR2 SYGVNS come from the germline V gene. V lost 1 base and J lost 4, with 16 bases in between. The CDR3 spells CASSEWSSSGSYGYTF. The CDR3 DNA reads TGTGCCAGCAGTGAATGGAGCAGTAGTGGATCCTATGGCTACACCTTC.

This clonotype was recorded a few times. The V call is TRBV4-2, the J call TRBJ2-2; 8 nucleotides align to TRBD2. Germline V CDR1 and CDR2: LGHNA, YNFKEQ. V shed 2 bases, J shed 6 bases, and the junction held 14 bases outside the gene matches. The CDR3 runs to 18 residues. The CDR3 nucleotides are TGTGCCAGCAGCCAAATCACGCGTGTTAGCGGGGTCGCCGGGGAGCTGTTTTTT. Its translation: CASSQITRVSGVAGELFF.

Points on this clonotype: The junction does not match germline at one end; this may be a read error. This chain's CDR3 is CAISRGTTVLF. As DNA, the CDR3 is TGTGCCATCTCGCGGGGTACGACAGTGCTTTTT. The V and J genes are TRBV24-1 and TRBJ1-1, with D perhaps TRBD1 (5 bases). Germline V gene lookup returns CDR1 KGHDR and CDR2 SFDVKD. The CDR3 consists of 11 residues.

The J gene is TRBJ1-1, the V gene TRBV9, with 8 bases lining up with TRBD1. Germline assignment: CDR1 SGDLS and CDR2 YYNGEE. Trimming took 4 bases from V and 8 from J; bases not matched to a gene: 7. The CDR3 totals 13 residues. The CDR3 loop reads CASSMTGVPEAFF. DNA of the CDR3: TGTGCCAGCAGCATGACAGGGGTCCCCGAAGCTTTCTTT.

The J gene is TRBJ2-7, the V gene TRBV7-9; D ambiguous. The V gene lost 3 bases and the J gene lost 2 bases, with 11 bases spanning the gap. This CDR3 contains 14 residues. Per the germline V gene, CDR1 is SEHNR and CDR2 is FQNEAQ (reference sequence). DNA for the CDR3: TGTGCCAGCAGCTTTGTCCCCTCGGCCTACGAGCAGTACTTC. This sequence encodes CASSFVPSAYEQYF.

This clonotype was detected many times. The V gene is TRBV5-1, the J gene TRBJ2-7; D is perhaps TRBD2 (6 bases). V lost 2 bases and J 6 bases, leaving 9 bases between the germline ends. The CDR3 has 12 amino acids. Germline V CDR1 and CDR2: SGHRS, YFSETQ. The CDR3 nucleotides read TGCGCCAGCAGCTTCCGGGACTCCGAGCAGTACTTC. Amino acids: CASSFRDSEQYF. The variable domain in full, with the rest retrieved from reference TRBV5-1 and TRBJ2-7, is KAGVTQTPRYLIKTRGQQVTLSCSPISGHRSVSWYQQTPGQGLQFLFEYFSETQRNKGNFPGRFSGRQFSNSRSEMNVSTLELGDSALYLCASSFRDSEQYFGPGTRLTVT.

V and J are TRBV6-6 and TRBJ1-1; D possibly corresponds to TRBD1 (5 bases). Germline CDR1 reads MNHNY; CDR2 reads SVGAGI (reference sequence). The V gene lost 0 bases and the J gene lost 1 base, with 12 bases spanning the gap. The CDR3 sequence is 16 residues long. The CDR3 region has the DNA TGTGCCAGCAGTTACTCGATTCAGGGATGGAACACTGAAGCTTTCTTT. Its translation is CASSYSIQGWNTEAFF.

J is TRBJ2-1 and V is TRBV6-2 or TRBV6-3; D possibly matches TRBD1 or TRBD2 (5 bases each). Germline assignment: CDR1 MNHEY and CDR2 SVGEGT. The germline V and J ends were trimmed by 4 bases and 7 bases, with 17 bases remaining between them. The CDR3 has 15 amino acids. This CDR3 reads CASSLVGAGRNEQFF. DNA for the CDR3: TGTGCCAGCAGTTTGGTCGGGGCTGGCCGGAATGAGCAGTTCTTC.

The V call is TRBV11-1, the J call TRBJ2-7; D is ambiguous. Per germline, CDR1 SGHAT and CDR2 FQDESV (reference sequence). The CDR3 is 13 amino acids. Trimming removed 3 bases at V and 3 bases at J, with 9 bases between. The CDR3 spells CASSFGPIYEQYV. CDR3 bases: TGTGCCAGCAGCTTCGGGCCGATCTACGAGCAGTACGTC.